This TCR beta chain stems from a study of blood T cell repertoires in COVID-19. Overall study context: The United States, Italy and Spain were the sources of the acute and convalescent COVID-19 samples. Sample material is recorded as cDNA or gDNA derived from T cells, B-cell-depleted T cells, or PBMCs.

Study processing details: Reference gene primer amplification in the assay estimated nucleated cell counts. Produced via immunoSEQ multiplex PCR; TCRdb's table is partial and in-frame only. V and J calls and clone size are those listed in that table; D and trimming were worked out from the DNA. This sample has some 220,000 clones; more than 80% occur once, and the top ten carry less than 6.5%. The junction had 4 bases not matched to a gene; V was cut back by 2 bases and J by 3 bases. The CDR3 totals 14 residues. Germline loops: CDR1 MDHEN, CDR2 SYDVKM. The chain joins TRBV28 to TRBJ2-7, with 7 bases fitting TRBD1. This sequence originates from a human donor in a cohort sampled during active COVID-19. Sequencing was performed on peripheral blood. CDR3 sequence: CASSLIRGLYEQYF. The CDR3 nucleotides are TGTGCCAGCAGTTTAATTAGGGGGCTCTACGAGCAGTACTTC.